This T cell receptor beta chain came from a study of cytomegalovirus exposure and HLA in healthy donors. About the study: The 120 validation repertoires were produced on the same platform as the 550 to 700 repertoires of the first cohort. This was reported in a later analysis.

TCRdb keeps only in-frame clones here, not all; method: immunoSEQ multiplex PCR. The sample consists of around 80,000 clones, 95% to 96% of them appearing once. The receptor was isolated from a woman younger than 35 in good health and CMV-seronegative. The sample was PBMCs.

The CDR3 region has the DNA TGTGCCAGTAGTTCAATTCAGCCCCAGCATTTT. This encodes CASSSIQPQHF. The rearrangement uses TRBV19 and TRBJ1-5; D unresolved. Germline CDR1 is LNHDA and CDR2 is SQIVND (reference sequence). V was clipped by 5 bases and J by 6 bases, with 5 bases between them. The CDR3 spans 11 residues.